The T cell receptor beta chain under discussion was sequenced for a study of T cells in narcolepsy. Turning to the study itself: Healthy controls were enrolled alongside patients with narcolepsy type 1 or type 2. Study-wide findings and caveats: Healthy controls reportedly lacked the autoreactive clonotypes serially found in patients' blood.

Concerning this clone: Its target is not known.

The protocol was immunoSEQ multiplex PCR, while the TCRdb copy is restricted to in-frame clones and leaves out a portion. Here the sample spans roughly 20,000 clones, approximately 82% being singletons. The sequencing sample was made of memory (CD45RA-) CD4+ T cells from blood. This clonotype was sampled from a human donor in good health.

CDR3 residues: CASSQTMRNTIYF. As DNA, the CDR3 is TGCGCCAGCAGCCAAACCATGAGAAACACCATATATTTT. This sequence joins TRBV4-1 and TRBJ1-3, with unresolved D. The ends were cut back, 2 bases at V and 5 bases at J, with 7 bases in the middle. The CDR3 sequence is 13 residues long. Germline lookup yields CDR1 MGHRA and CDR2 YSYEKL.